The present TCR beta chain was sequenced within a study of T-cell reconstitution after alpha-beta-depleted transplantation in children. During its preparation, the TCRbeta library received unique molecular identifiers. TCRdb analysed the PCR reads with MiXCR anew, one entry per CDR3 protein. The data contain 450,000 to 550,000 distinct CDR3 sequences, about 10% of them singletons. There are 16 residues in the CDR3. Trimming pared 3 bases from V and 3 bases from J, leaving 17 bases between. Germline-derived CDR1 and CDR2 are MDHEN and SYDVKM. Source: PBMCs, mostly from graft donor cells, taken 180 days after TCRalphabeta/CD19-depleted stem cell transplant. This sequence was found in a female patient aged 2-15 years who had a stem cell transplant for aplastic anemia, so the T cells may come from the graft donor. The chain carries TRBV28 and TRBJ1-1; D is uncertain. The CDR3 here is CASSLVRPEGDTEAFF. The CDR3 nucleotides are TGTGCCAGCAGTTTGGTACGGCCGGAAGGTGACACTGAAGCTTTCTTT.